A selection of T cell receptor beta chains follows, all from one sample in a study of cytomegalovirus exposure and HLA in healthy donors. Assay used: immunoSEQ multiplex PCR; TCRdb lists only in-frame clones, some missing. The table records about 180,000 clones, roughly 87% of them present only once. The specimen was PBMCs. These receptor sequences come from a man aged 35-49 years in good health and CMV-seronegative. Both conserved end residues are part of each CDR3. Each record gives: V gene, J gene, CDR3 length, CDR3 protein.

v_call: TRBV9; j_call: TRBJ2-6; cdr3_length: 19; cdr3_aa: CASSVARLANVPGANVLTF
v_call: TRBV30; j_call: TRBJ2-5; cdr3_length: 13; cdr3_aa: CAWTTGGRETQYF
v_call: TRBV5-6; j_call: TRBJ2-2; cdr3_length: 13; cdr3_aa: CASSLRGVRELFF
v_call: TRBV9; j_call: TRBJ2-7; cdr3_length: 18; cdr3_aa: CASSVGGGQGGYSYEQYF
v_call: TRBV11-3; j_call: TRBJ2-1; cdr3_length: 14; cdr3_aa: CASSSGLVGSEQFF
v_call: TRBV7-7; j_call: TRBJ2-3; cdr3_length: 16; cdr3_aa: CASSASSGGAGDTQYF
v_call: TRBV4-2; j_call: TRBJ2-2; cdr3_length: 17; cdr3_aa: CASSQGAGTRDTGELFF
v_call: TRBV10-1; j_call: TRBJ2-7; cdr3_length: 15; cdr3_aa: CASSERGPVTYEQYF
v_call: TRBV15; j_call: TRBJ2-1; cdr3_length: 13; cdr3_aa: CATGQSIYNEQFF
v_call: TRBV20-1; j_call: TRBJ1-1; cdr3_length: 11; cdr3_aa: CSARPEAEAFF
v_call: TRBV9; j_call: TRBJ2-1; cdr3_length: 19; cdr3_aa: CASSVGGLAGGPPYNEQFF
v_call: TRBV11-2; j_call: TRBJ2-3; cdr3_length: 16; cdr3_aa: CASSRRQGAGTDTQYF
v_call: TRBV11-2; j_call: TRBJ2-5; cdr3_length: 14; cdr3_aa: CASSLTPGVETQYF
v_call: TRBV10-3; j_call: TRBJ2-1; cdr3_length: 17; cdr3_aa: CAISESLAGGPGNEQFF
v_call: TRBV18; j_call: TRBJ2-6; cdr3_length: 18; cdr3_aa: CASSPFGDSSSGANVLTF
v_call: TRBV4-2; j_call: TRBJ2-7; cdr3_length: 19; cdr3_aa: CASSQDLGLAMQNSYEQYF
v_call: TRBV19; j_call: TRBJ2-7; cdr3_length: 15; cdr3_aa: CASRLTGVGSYEQYF
v_call: TRBV4-2; j_call: TRBJ1-6; cdr3_length: 15; cdr3_aa: CASSQVIGGTAPFHF
v_call: TRBV6-6; j_call: TRBJ2-1; cdr3_length: 16; cdr3_aa: CASSGTSGASYNEQFF
v_call: TRBV5-1; j_call: TRBJ1-1; cdr3_length: 17; cdr3_aa: CASSPWGGESMNTEAFF
v_call: TRBV2; j_call: TRBJ2-5; cdr3_length: 15; cdr3_aa: CASSTLAGGGETQYF
v_call: TRBV7-2; j_call: TRBJ2-5; cdr3_length: 15; cdr3_aa: CASSSTSGWGETQYF
v_call: TRBV20-1; j_call: TRBJ1-2; cdr3_length: 11; cdr3_aa: CARPGDYGYTF
v_call: TRBV7-2; j_call: TRBJ2-7; cdr3_length: 15; cdr3_aa: CASSGTAGGSYEQYF
v_call: TRBV2; j_call: TRBJ2-1; cdr3_length: 15; cdr3_aa: CASSANGLAGGEQFF
v_call: TRBV29-1; j_call: TRBJ1-2; cdr3_length: 16; cdr3_aa: CSVDGGAAVSNYGYTF
v_call: TRBV28; j_call: TRBJ2-7; cdr3_length: 13; cdr3_aa: CASKAGFLYEQYF
v_call: TRBV11-2; j_call: TRBJ2-1; cdr3_length: 16; cdr3_aa: CASSSGLAGGQHEQFF
v_call: TRBV7-3; j_call: TRBJ2-7; cdr3_length: 14; cdr3_aa: CASSLMGGSYEQYF
v_call: TRBV4-1; j_call: TRBJ2-7; cdr3_length: 14; cdr3_aa: CASSQETGAVEQYF
v_call: TRBV7-2; j_call: TRBJ1-1; cdr3_length: 14; cdr3_aa: CARGRDRVRTEAFF
v_call: TRBV30; j_call: TRBJ2-7; cdr3_length: 12; cdr3_aa: CAWTRDSYEQYF
v_call: TRBV9; j_call: TRBJ2-5; cdr3_length: 14; cdr3_aa: CASSVGLAGGAQYF
v_call: TRBV5-1; j_call: TRBJ1-3; cdr3_length: 16; cdr3_aa: CASSLEGGYSGNTIYF
v_call: TRBV11-3; j_call: TRBJ2-3; cdr3_length: 20; cdr3_aa: CASSQPTGTSESKSTDTQYF
v_call: TRBV19; j_call: TRBJ2-3; cdr3_length: 16; cdr3_aa: CAGGGLGGPHADTQYF
v_call: TRBV7-9; j_call: TRBJ1-4; cdr3_length: 15; cdr3_aa: CASSLGTETNEKLFF
v_call: TRBV7-3; j_call: TRBJ2-2; cdr3_length: 16; cdr3_aa: CASSLGGALSPGELFF
v_call: TRBV7-2; j_call: TRBJ2-3; cdr3_length: 12; cdr3_aa: CASSVRRRAAYF
v_call: TRBV5-1; j_call: TRBJ2-7; cdr3_length: 15; cdr3_aa: CASSLVSSDSDEQYF
v_call: TRBV12-5; j_call: TRBJ2-1; cdr3_length: 14; cdr3_aa: CASGRLTGGNEQFF
v_call: TRBV11-3; j_call: TRBJ1-3; cdr3_length: 15; cdr3_aa: CASSLERGGGNTIYF
v_call: TRBV27; j_call: TRBJ2-7; cdr3_length: 14; cdr3_aa: CASSLARLAREQYF
v_call: TRBV9; j_call: TRBJ2-1; cdr3_length: 15; cdr3_aa: CASEPVPQWGDEQFF
v_call: TRBV28; j_call: TRBJ1-1; cdr3_length: 13; cdr3_aa: CASIPSGNTEAFF
v_call: TRBV20-1; j_call: TRBJ2-3; cdr3_length: 11; cdr3_aa: CSARRADTQYF